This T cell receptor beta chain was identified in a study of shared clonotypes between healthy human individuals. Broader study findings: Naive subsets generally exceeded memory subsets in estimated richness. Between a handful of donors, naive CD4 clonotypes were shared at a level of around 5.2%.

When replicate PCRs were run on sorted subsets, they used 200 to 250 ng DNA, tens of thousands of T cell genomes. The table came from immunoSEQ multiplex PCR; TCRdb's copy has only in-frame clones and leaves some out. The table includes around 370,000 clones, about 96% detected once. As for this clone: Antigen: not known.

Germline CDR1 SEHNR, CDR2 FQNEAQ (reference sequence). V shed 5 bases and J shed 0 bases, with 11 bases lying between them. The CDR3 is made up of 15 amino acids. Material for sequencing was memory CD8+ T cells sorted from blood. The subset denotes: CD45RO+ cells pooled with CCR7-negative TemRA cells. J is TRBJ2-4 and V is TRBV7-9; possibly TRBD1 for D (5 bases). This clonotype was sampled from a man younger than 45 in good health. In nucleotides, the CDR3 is TGTGCCAGCAGCCCACAGGAGCTAGCCAAAAACATTCAGTACTTC. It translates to CASSPQELAKNIQYF.